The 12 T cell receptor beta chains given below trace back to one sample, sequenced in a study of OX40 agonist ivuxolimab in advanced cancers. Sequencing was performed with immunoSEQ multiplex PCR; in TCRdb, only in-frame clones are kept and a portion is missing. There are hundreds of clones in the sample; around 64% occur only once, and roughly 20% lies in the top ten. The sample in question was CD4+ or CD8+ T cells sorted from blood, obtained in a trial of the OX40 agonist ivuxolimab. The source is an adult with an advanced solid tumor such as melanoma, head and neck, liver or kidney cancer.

The DNA of the CDR3 is TGTGCCACCAGGGACAGGGTTGGCTACACCTTC. Protein product: CATRDRVGYTF. This rearrangement joins TRBV19 to TRBJ1-2; 9 bases fit TRBD1. Germline V lookup: CDR1 LNHDA, CDR2 SQIVND (reference sequence). Trimming at V came to 10 bases and at J to 7 bases, leaving 4 bases not matched to a gene. The CDR3 is 11 residues long. Complete variable domain (other parts from reference TRBV19 and TRBJ1-2): DGGITQSPKYLFRKEGQNVTLSCEQNLNHDAMYWYRQDPGQGLRLIYYSQIVNDFQKGDIAEGYSVSREKKESFPLTVTSAQKNPTAFYLCATRDRVGYTFGSGTRLTVV.

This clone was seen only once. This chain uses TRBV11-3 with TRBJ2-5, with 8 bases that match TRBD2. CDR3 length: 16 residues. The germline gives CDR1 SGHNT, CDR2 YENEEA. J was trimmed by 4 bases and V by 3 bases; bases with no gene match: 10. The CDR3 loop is CASSFSEGTSTETQYF. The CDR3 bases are TGTGCCAGCAGCTTTTCCGAGGGGACTAGTACAGAGACCCAGTACTTC.

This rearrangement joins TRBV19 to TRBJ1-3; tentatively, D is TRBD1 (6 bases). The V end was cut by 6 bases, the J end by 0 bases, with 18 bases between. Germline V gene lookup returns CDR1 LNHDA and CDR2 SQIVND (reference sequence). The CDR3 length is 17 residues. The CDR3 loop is CASRGANRVRSGNTIYF. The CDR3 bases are TGTGCCAGTAGGGGCGCGAACAGGGTCCGCTCTGGAAACACCATATATTTT.

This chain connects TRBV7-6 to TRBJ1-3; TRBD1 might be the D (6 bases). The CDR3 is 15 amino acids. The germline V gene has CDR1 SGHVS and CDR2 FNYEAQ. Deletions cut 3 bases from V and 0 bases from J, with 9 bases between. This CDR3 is CASSLAQGSGNTIYF. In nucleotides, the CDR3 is TGTGCCAGCAGCTTGGCACAGGGCTCTGGAAACACCATATATTTT.

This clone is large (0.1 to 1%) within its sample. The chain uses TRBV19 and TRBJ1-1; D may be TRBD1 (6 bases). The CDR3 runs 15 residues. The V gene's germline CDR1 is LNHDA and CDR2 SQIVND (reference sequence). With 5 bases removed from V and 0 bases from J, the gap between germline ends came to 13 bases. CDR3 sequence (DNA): TGTGCCAGTAGTCCAGATCAGGGGATGAACACTGAAGCTTTCTTT. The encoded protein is CASSPDQGMNTEAFF.

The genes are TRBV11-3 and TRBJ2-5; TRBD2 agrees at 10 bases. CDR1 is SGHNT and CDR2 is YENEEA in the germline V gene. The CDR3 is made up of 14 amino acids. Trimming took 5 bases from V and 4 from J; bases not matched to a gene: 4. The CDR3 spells CASSLLAGRETQYF. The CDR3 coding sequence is TGTGCCAGCAGCCTACTAGCGGGGAGAGAGACCCAGTACTTC. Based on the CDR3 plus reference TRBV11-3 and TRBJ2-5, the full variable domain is EAGVVQSPRYKIIEKKQPVAFWCNPISGHNTLYWYLQNLGQGPELLIRYENEEAVDDSQLPKDRFSAERLKGVDSTLKIQPAELGDSAVYLCASSLLAGRETQYFGPGTRLLVL.

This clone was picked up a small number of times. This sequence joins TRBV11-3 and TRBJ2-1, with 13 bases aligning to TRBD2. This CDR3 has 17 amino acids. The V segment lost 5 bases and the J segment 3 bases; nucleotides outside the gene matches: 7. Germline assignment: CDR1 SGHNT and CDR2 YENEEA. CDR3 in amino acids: CASSPRGLAGSYNEQFF. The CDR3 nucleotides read TGTGCCAGCAGCCCTAGGGGACTAGCGGGGAGCTACAATGAGCAGTTCTTC. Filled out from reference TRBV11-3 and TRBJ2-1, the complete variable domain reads EAGVVQSPRYKIIEKKQPVAFWCNPISGHNTLYWYLQNLGQGPELLIRYENEEAVDDSQLPKDRFSAERLKGVDSTLKIQPAELGDSAVYLCASSPRGLAGSYNEQFFGPGTRLTVL.

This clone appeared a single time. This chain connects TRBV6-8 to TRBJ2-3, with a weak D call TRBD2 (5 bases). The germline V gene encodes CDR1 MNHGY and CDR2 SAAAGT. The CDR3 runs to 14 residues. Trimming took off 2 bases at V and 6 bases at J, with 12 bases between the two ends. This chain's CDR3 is CASSYSGSSDTQYF. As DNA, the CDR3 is TGTGCCAGCAGTTACAGCGGTTCCTCGGATACGCAGTATTTT.

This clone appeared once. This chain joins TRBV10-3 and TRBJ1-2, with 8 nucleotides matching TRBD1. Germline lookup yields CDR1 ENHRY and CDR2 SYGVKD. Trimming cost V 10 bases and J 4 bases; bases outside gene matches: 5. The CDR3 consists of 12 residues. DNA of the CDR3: TGTGCCAGCCGGGACAGGACCTATGGCTACACCTTC. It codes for CASRDRTYGYTF.

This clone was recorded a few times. CDR3 sequence reads: CASSLRSDTEAFF. The DNA for the CDR3 is TGTGCCAGCAGTCTAAGGTCCGATACTGAAGCTTTCTTT. The J gene is TRBJ1-1, the V gene TRBV28; D unclear. Trimming cost V 5 bases and J 5 bases, with 12 bases left between them. Per germline, CDR1 MDHEN and CDR2 SYDVKM. The CDR3 spans 13 residues.

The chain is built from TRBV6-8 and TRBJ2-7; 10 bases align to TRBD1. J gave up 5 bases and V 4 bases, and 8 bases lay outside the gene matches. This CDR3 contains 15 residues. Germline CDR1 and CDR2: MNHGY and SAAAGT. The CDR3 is CASSSRQGAGHEQYF. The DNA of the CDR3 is TGTGCCAGCAGTTCCCGACAGGGGGCAGGTCACGAGCAGTACTTC.

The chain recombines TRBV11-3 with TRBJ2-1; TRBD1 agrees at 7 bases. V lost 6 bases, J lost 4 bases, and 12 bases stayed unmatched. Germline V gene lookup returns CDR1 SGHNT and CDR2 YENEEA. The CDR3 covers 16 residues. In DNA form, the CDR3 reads TGTGCCAGCAGTATACCCGGGACAGAACTATACAATGAGCAGTTCTTC. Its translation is CASSIPGTELYNEQFF.